The clone carrying this T cell receptor (beta chain) has just a few counts. Its antigen is unidentified. An Oncomine TCR Beta short-read assay was used to sequence the DNA from cultured CD4+ T cells. Genomic DNA was taken out of cultured CD4+ T cells by extraction. TCRdb re-analysed the PCR reads in MiXCR, keeping a single row per CDR3 protein. In the table there are 8,000 or so distinct CDR3 sequences, over 25% of which are singletons. This sample was included in a study of vaccination and CD4 T cells after COVID-19. At the level of the study: Post-COVID specimens were obtained a median 101 days after diagnosis (range 35 to 161).

The treatment denotes: approximately nine-day PBMC culture with coronavirus spike peptide pools or control peptides (ViraFEST assay). CD4+ T lymphocytes from the unexposed donor were collected before the COVID-19 pandemic (2011-2018). Losses at the gene ends were 0 bases for V and 10 bases for J; bases not matched to a gene: 11. The CDR3 spans 16 residues. CDR1 and CDR2 (germline): LGHNA, YSLEER. This clonotype originated in a human donor in good health. The sequencing sample was made of CD4+ T cells from blood, cultured in vitro. V and J are TRBV4-3 and TRBJ2-1; 8 nucleotides line up with TRBD2. Written as DNA, the CDR3 is TGCGCCAGCAGCCAAGAGACACCTTTACTAGCGGCAGAGCAGTTCTTC. It encodes CASSQETPLLAAEQFF.